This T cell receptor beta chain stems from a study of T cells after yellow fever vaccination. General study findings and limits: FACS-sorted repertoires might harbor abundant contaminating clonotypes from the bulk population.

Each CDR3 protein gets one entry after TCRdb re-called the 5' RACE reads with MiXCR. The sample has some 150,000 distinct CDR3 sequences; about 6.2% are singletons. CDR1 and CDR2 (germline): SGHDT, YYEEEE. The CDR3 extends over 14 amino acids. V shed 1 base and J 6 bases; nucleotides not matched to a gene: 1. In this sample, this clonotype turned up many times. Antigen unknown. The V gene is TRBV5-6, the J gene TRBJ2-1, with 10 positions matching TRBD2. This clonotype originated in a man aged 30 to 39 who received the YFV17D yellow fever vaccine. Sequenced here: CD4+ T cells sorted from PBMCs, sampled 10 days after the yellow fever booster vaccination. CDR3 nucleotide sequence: TGTGCCAGCAGCTTGCCTAGCGGGAGCAATGAGCAGTTCTTC. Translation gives CASSLPSGSNEQFF.